The rows below give T cell receptor beta chains drawn from one sample of a study of identical twins. TCRdb independently ran MiXCR on the 5' RACE reads; one entry per CDR3 protein. The sample lists some 1,700,000 distinct CDR3 sequences; less than 35% were seen once. The specimen sequenced was cord blood. All receptors derive from a newborn girl in good health. The CDR3 runs from the conserved cysteine through the conserved F or W. The D gene is left open where the match is weak. Size values are once, few and many counts, or a class for expanded clones, and some rows have none.

abundance | j_gene | v_gene | d_gene | CDR3aa | CDR3nt
. | TRBJ1-1 | TRBV28 | . | CASSPQRGLNTEAFF | TGTGCCAGCAGTCCTCAAAGGGGTTTGAACACTGAAGCTTTCTTT
few | TRBJ1-1 | TRBV18 | . | CASSPSQRAMNTEAFF | TGTGCCAGCTCACCTTCCCAGAGGGCCATGAACACTGAAGCTTTCTTT
. | TRBJ2-7 | TRBV10-3 | . | CAISGVLGGEQYF | TGTGCCATCAGTGGCGTGTTGGGAGGCGAGCAGTACTTC
few | TRBJ1-2 | TRBV20-1 | . | CSASQTANGYTF | TGCAGTGCTAGTCAGACAGCCAACGGCTACACCTTC
. | TRBJ2-7 | TRBV10-3 | TRBD2 | CAISDRPGLAVYEQYF | TGTGCCATCAGTGACCGGCCGGGACTAGCGGTCTACGAGCAGTACTTC
. | TRBJ1-1 | TRBV20-1 | . | CSARAGHRPEAFF | TGCAGTGCTAGAGCGGGACATCGGCCTGAAGCTTTCTTT
few | TRBJ2-1 | TRBV20-1 | . | CSADDATNEQFF | TGCAGTGCTGACGATGCAACCAATGAGCAGTTCTTC
. | TRBJ2-7 | TRBV20-1 | TRBD2 | CSARVAGLSSYEQYF | TGCAGTGCTAGAGTGGCGGGACTAAGCTCCTACGAGCAGTACTTC
. | TRBJ1-1 | TRBV29-1 | TRBD1 | CSVAGQAPMNTEAFF | TGCAGCGTTGCGGGACAGGCCCCCATGAACACTGAAGCTTTCTTT
. | TRBJ1-1 | TRBV27 | TRBD1 | CASSYSTGGPEAFF | TGTGCCAGCAGTTATTCGACAGGGGGGCCTGAAGCTTTCTTT
few | TRBJ2-1 | TRBV27 | TRBD1 | CASSLSGGHNEQFF | TGTGCCAGCAGTTTGTCAGGGGGCCACAATGAGCAGTTCTTC
few | TRBJ2-3 | TRBV6-1 | . | CASSVRDGRDTQYF | TGTGCCAGCAGTGTCCGTGATGGACGAGATACGCAGTATTTT
few | TRBJ1-2 | TRBV5-6 | . | CASSPDSRYGYTF | TGTGCCAGCAGCCCGGACAGCCGGTATGGCTACACCTTC
few | TRBJ1-4 | TRBV20-1 | . | CSARGSRRANEKLFF | TGCAGTGCTAGGGGCTCTCGGAGGGCTAATGAAAAACTGTTTTTT
few | TRBJ2-1 | TRBV6-1 | . | CASHGGTIKPDSYNEQFF | TGTGCCAGCCACGGGGGAACTATAAAACCGGACTCCTACAATGAGCAGTTCTTC
few | TRBJ1-6 | TRBV3-1 | TRBD1 | CASSQGRDRQINSPLHF | TGTGCCAGCAGCCAAGGACGGGACAGACAAATCAATTCACCCCTCCACTTT
. | TRBJ1-1 | TRBV5-1 | TRBD1 | CASSLAPPTGSWHTEAFF | TGCGCCAGCAGCTTGGCCCCCCCGACAGGGTCGTGGCACACTGAAGCTTTCTTT
. | TRBJ2-3 | TRBV6-6 | TRBD2 | CASKGRRGGTDTQYF | TGTGCCAGCAAAGGTCGGCGGGGGGGCACAGATACGCAGTATTTT
few | TRBJ1-5 | TRBV20-1 | . | CSAARGSVLGPQHF | TGCAGTGCTGCACGGGGGAGCGTCCTTGGGCCCCAGCATTTT
. | TRBJ2-4 | TRBV24-1 | . | CATSDRADGEQYF | TGTGCCACCAGTGACAGGGCTGATGGGGAGCAGTACTTC
. | TRBJ1-4 | TRBV7-9 | . | CASSAGGSQNEKLFF | TGTGCCAGCAGCGCTGGGGGGAGCCAGAATGAAAAACTGTTTTTT
few | TRBJ1-2 | TRBV6-1 | . | CASSEGPRYGYTF | TGTGCCAGCAGTGAGGGGCCGAGGTATGGCTACACCTTC
. | TRBJ2-3 | TRBV5-1 | . | CASSLVVGVDTQYF | TGCGCCAGCAGCTTGGTAGTGGGAGTAGATACGCAGTATTTT
. | TRBJ2-1 | TRBV5-5 | TRBD2 | CASSWGASGGTSYNEQFF | TGTGCCAGCAGCTGGGGGGCTAGCGGGGGGACTTCCTACAATGAGCAGTTCTTC
. | TRBJ1-5 | TRBV6-2/TRBV6-3 | TRBD1 | CASSWRQGGQPQHF | TGTGCCAGCAGTTGGAGACAGGGGGGACAGCCCCAGCATTTT
few | TRBJ2-1 | TRBV3-1 | TRBD1 | CASSQASGTGNNEQFF | TGTGCCAGCAGCCAAGCATCTGGGACAGGGAACAATGAGCAGTTCTTC
. | TRBJ2-2 | TRBV3-1 | . | CASSPLGGANTGELFF | TGTGCCAGCAGCCCCTTAGGGGGAGCGAACACCGGGGAGTTGTTTTTT
. | TRBJ2-5 | TRBV6-5 | . | CASRDGFLSGGNEQYF | TGTGCCAGCAGGGACGGTTTCTTATCTGGGGGAAATGAGCAGTACTTC
many | TRBJ1-4 | TRBV5-1 | TRBD1 | CASSLGQGREKLFF | TGTGCCAGCAGTTTGGGACAGGGTAGGGAAAAACTGTTTTTT
. | TRBJ2-1 | TRBV12-3/TRBV12-4 | . | CASSLRGAHNEQFF | TGTGCCAGCAGCCTCCGGGGGGCCCACAATGAGCAGTTCTTC
many | TRBJ2-7 | TRBV20-1 | . | CSASLTYEQYF | TGCAGTGCTAGTCTCACCTACGAGCAGTACTTC
. | TRBJ1-2 | TRBV6-6 | . | CASSYGGEHYGYTF | TGTGCCAGCAGTTACGGGGGGGAGCACTATGGCTACACCTTC
. | TRBJ2-7 | TRBV29-1 | . | CSVPVYNEQYF | TGCAGCGTTCCAGTTTACAATGAGCAGTACTTC
. | TRBJ1-2 | TRBV7-2 | . | CASSLADAYGYTF | TGTGCCAGCAGCTTAGCGGACGCCTATGGCTACACCTTC
few | TRBJ2-7 | TRBV6-1 | . | CASSEGHGPYEQYF | TGTGCCAGCAGTGAAGGACACGGACCCTACGAGCAGTACTTC
few | TRBJ2-7 | TRBV6-2/TRBV6-3 | TRBD1 | CASSHRGGYEQYF | TGTGCCAGCAGCCACAGGGGCGGATACGAGCAGTACTTC
. | TRBJ2-3 | TRBV27 | TRBD2 | CASSYFGGRGSTDTQYF | TGTGCCAGCAGTTACTTTGGAGGGAGGGGTAGCACAGATACGCAGTATTTT
. | TRBJ2-5 | TRBV5-6 | . | CASSLVFLAPTEQYF | TGTGCCAGCAGCTTGGTTTTCCTAGCGCCAACTGAGCAGTACTTC
. | TRBJ1-2 | TRBV4-1 | TRBD1 | CASSQVLAGGKNGYTF | TGCGCCAGCAGCCAAGTCCTAGCAGGGGGCAAGAATGGCTACACCTTC
few | TRBJ2-5 | TRBV4-1 | . | CASSQVGGTLLQETQYF | TGCGCCAGCAGCCAAGTAGGGGGAACCCTCTTACAAGAGACCCAGTACTTC
. | TRBJ2-7 | TRBV20-1 | TRBD2 | CSASPWREDTYEQYF | TGCAGTGCTAGCCCGTGGCGGGAGGATACCTACGAGCAGTACTTC
once | TRBJ1-2 | TRBV3-1 | TRBD1 | CASSPGQGMSGYTF | TGTGCCAGCAGCCCGGGACAGGGAATGAGCGGCTACACCTTC
. | TRBJ2-1 | TRBV20-1 | TRBD2 | CSAPGLAGVFHNEQFF | TGCAGTGCCCCGGGACTAGCGGGAGTATTCCACAATGAGCAGTTCTTC
few | TRBJ1-2 | TRBV29-1 | . | CSVDTGNPLWDYGYTF | TGCAGCGTGGACACAGGAAACCCTCTGTGGGACTATGGCTACACCTTC
few | TRBJ2-6 | TRBV10-3 | . | CAISGQGGANVLTF | TGTGCCATCAGTGGTCAGGGTGGGGCCAACGTCCTGACTTTC
. | TRBJ2-5 | TRBV7-2 | TRBD1 | CASSPGTGFYQQYF | TGTGCCAGCAGCCCCGGGACAGGCTTTTACCAGCAGTACTTC
few | TRBJ2-3 | TRBV27 | TRBD2 | CASSLYTSGRAPDTQYF | TGTGCCAGCAGTTTATACACTAGCGGGAGGGCTCCAGATACGCAGTATTTT
few | TRBJ1-1 | TRBV6-6 | TRBD1 | CASLTSGGKSASTEAFF | TGTGCCAGCCTAACGTCAGGGGGTAAGTCAGCGTCAACTGAAGCTTTCTTT
many | TRBJ2-5 | TRBV12-3/TRBV12-4 | . | CASSLVRFQETQYF | TGTGCCAGCAGTTTAGTCAGGTTCCAAGAGACCCAGTACTTC
. | TRBJ2-1 | TRBV10-3 | TRBD1 | CAITQGDPHNEQFF | TGTGCCATCACCCAGGGGGACCCTCACAATGAGCAGTTCTTC
. | TRBJ1-2 | TRBV7-2 | . | CASNPRGINYGYTF | TGTGCCAGCAACCCCAGGGGTATAAACTATGGCTACACCTTC
few | TRBJ2-7 | TRBV12-3/TRBV12-4 | TRBD2 | CASSLGRGTSGRAYNEQYF | TGTGCCAGCAGTTTAGGTCGGGGGACTAGCGGGAGGGCCTACAATGAGCAGTACTTC
. | TRBJ2-7 | TRBV27 | TRBD1 | CASSLRAGTGSYEQYF | TGTGCCAGCAGTTTAAGGGCCGGGACAGGATCCTACGAGCAGTACTTC